The 9 T cell receptor beta chains below all came from one sample that was sequenced in a study of shared clonotypes between healthy human individuals. Clones were read by immunoSEQ multiplex PCR, and TCRdb kept only the in-frame ones, dropping some. The sample yields 450,000 to 650,000 clones, 70% to 80% seen once. The sample consisted of PBMCs. Receptor source: a woman aged 35 to 49 in good health. Some clones in this sample may be carry-over from other donors' samples.

CDR3 protein: CASSPDRESYEQYF. The CDR3 DNA reads TGTGCCAGCAGCCCGGACAGGGAGTCCTACGAGCAGTACTTC. The chain employs TRBV6-5 and TRBJ2-7; 8 bases map to TRBD1. Trimming took 6 bases from V and 1 from J; bases not matched to a gene: 5. CDR3 length: 14 residues. The germline gives CDR1 MNHEY, CDR2 SVGAGI.

This chain uses TRBV2 with TRBJ2-1, with 8 bases that match TRBD2. The germline CDR1 and CDR2 sequences are SNHLY and FYNNEI. The CDR3 loop spans 13 amino acids. The V and J ends lost 9 bases and 4 bases, in that order; junction bases with no gene match: 5. The CDR3 loop is CASTSGAYNEQFF. The DNA for the CDR3 is TGTGCCAGTACTAGCGGAGCGTACAATGAGCAGTTCTTC.

The genes are TRBV28 and TRBJ1-2; unclear D gene. From germline, CDR1 is MDHEN and CDR2 SYDVKM. The CDR3 consists of 13 residues. V was pared by 6 bases and J by 0 bases, with 8 bases between. The DNA of the CDR3 is TGTGCCAGCAGCCCAGCAGCTAACTATGGCTACACCTTC. Translation gives CASSPAANYGYTF.

The gene calls are TRBV19 and TRBJ1-4; 10 bases align to TRBD1. The CDR3 runs to 14 residues. CDR1 and CDR2 (germline): LNHDA, SQIVND (reference sequence). The junction had 2 bases not matched to a gene; V was cut back by 4 bases and J by 6 bases. CDR3 region: CASSTGQGDEKLFF. The CDR3 DNA sequence: TGTGCCAGTAGTACCGGACAGGGGGATGAAAAACTGTTTTTT.

This clone turned up a few times. The chain employs TRBV25-1 and TRBJ2-7, with D perhaps TRBD1 or TRBD2 (5 bases each). Germline CDR1 is MGHDK and CDR2 is SYGVNS. This CDR3 has 13 amino acids. V was pared by 6 bases and J by 4 bases, with 13 bases between. This chain's CDR3 is CASSAGTLYEQYF. The CDR3 DNA reads TGTGCCAGCAGCGCCGGGACGCTATACGAGCAGTACTTC.

This chain connects TRBV18 to TRBJ2-3; D is ambiguous. Germline V CDR1 and CDR2: KGHSH, LQKENI. The V gene lost 2 bases and the J gene lost 0 bases, with 12 bases spanning the gap. The CDR3 totals 16 residues. The CDR3 is CASSPVSGRSTDTQYF. The CDR3, as DNA: TGTGCCAGCTCACCAGTATCTGGCCGCAGCACAGATACGCAGTATTTT.

The chain is built from TRBV28 and TRBJ2-7, with a possible D match to TRBD1 (5 bases). This CDR3 is 12 amino acids long. Between the trimmed V and J ends, which lost 3 bases and 5 bases, there was a span of 8 bases. Looked up from germline, CDR1 is MDHEN and CDR2 is SYDVKM. CDR3 residues: CASSLTDHEQYF. CDR3 bases: TGTGCCAGCAGTTTGACAGATCACGAGCAGTACTTC.

The chain couples TRBV7-9 to TRBJ1-4; D is perhaps TRBD1 (6 bases). Germline CDR1 is SEHNR and CDR2 is FQNEAQ (reference sequence). This CDR3 comprises 13 residues. With 5 bases removed from V and 6 bases from J, the gap between germline ends came to 10 bases. CDR3 DNA sequence: TGTGCCAGCAGCAAGGGGGGAGATGAAAAACTGTTTTTT. It specifies CASSKGGDEKLFF.

This chain connects TRBV19 to TRBJ2-1, with 10 bases aligning to TRBD2. Germline V CDR1 and CDR2: LNHDA, SQIVND (reference sequence). The CDR3 runs 14 residues. V lost 4 bases and J lost 4; bases outside the gene matches: 1. The CDR3 DNA reads as TGTGCCAGTAGTAGGACTAGCGGATACAATGAGCAGTTCTTC. Translating gives CASSRTSGYNEQFF.